This T cell receptor (beta chain) was identified during a study of blood T cell repertoires in COVID-19. Study details: Samples of COVID-19 (acute and convalescent) were obtained from the United States, Italy and Spain. PBMCs, B-cell-depleted T cells, or T cells were the source of the cDNA or gDNA that made up the material.

The CDR3 is made up of 12 amino acids. CDR1 and CDR2 (germline): GTSNPN, SVGIG (reference sequence). V was pared by 1 base and J by 5 bases, with 6 bases between. Per the authors' pipeline: Quantification of nucleated cells was approximated via reference gene primer amplification. The data were produced by immunoSEQ multiplex PCR, yet TCRdb's version contains in-frame clones alone and is incomplete. Clone size and the V and J calls come from that table; the DNA yielded D and trimming. Among 150,000 to 200,000 clones listed, less than 85% were seen once. Sequencing used peripheral blood. This chain uses TRBV30 with TRBJ1-5; D remains unclear. This clonotype originated in a woman over 75 with active or convalescent COVID-19. The CDR3 protein is CAWSAMYQPQHF. CDR3 DNA sequence: TGTGCCTGGAGTGCCATGTATCAGCCCCAGCATTTT.